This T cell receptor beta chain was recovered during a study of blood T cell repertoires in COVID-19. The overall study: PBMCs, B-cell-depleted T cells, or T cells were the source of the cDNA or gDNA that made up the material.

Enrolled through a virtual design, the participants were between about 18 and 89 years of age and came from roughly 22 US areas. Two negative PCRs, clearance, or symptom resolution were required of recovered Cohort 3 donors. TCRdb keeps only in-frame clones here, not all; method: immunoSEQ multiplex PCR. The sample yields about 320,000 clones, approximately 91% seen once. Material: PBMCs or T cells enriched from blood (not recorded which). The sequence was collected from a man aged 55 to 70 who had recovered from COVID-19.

The CDR3 nucleotides are TGTGCCAGCAGTGGTGACAGGCCCACGACTGAAGCTTTCTTT. It codes for CASSGDRPTTEAFF. This chain connects TRBV25-1 to TRBJ1-1; tentative D call: TRBD1 (6 bases). V was pared by 4 bases and J by 5 bases, with 14 bases between. The length of the CDR3 is 14 residues. The germline CDR1 and CDR2 sequences are MGHDK and SYGVNS. The complete variable domain, with remaining parts taken from reference TRBV25-1 and TRBJ1-1, reads EADIYQTPRYLVIGTGKKITLECSQTMGHDKMYWYQQDPGMELHLIHYSYGVNSTEKGDLSSESTVSRIRTEHFPLTLESARPSHTSQYLCASSGDRPTTEAFFGQGTRLTVV.